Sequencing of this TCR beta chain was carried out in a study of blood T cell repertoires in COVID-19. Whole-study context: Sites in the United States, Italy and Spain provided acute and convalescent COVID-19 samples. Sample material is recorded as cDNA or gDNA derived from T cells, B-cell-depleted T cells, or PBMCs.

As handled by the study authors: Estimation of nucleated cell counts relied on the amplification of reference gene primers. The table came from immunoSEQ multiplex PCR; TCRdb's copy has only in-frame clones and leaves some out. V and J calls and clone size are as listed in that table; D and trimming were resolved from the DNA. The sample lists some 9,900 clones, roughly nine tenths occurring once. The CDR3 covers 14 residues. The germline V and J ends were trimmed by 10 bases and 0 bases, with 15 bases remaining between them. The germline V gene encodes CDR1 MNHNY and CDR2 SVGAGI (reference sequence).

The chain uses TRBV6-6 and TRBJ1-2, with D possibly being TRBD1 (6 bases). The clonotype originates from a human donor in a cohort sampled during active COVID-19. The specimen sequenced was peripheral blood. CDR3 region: CATQGHVSNYGYTF. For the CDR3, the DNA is TGTGCCACCCAGGGACACGTCTCTAACTATGGCTACACCTTC.